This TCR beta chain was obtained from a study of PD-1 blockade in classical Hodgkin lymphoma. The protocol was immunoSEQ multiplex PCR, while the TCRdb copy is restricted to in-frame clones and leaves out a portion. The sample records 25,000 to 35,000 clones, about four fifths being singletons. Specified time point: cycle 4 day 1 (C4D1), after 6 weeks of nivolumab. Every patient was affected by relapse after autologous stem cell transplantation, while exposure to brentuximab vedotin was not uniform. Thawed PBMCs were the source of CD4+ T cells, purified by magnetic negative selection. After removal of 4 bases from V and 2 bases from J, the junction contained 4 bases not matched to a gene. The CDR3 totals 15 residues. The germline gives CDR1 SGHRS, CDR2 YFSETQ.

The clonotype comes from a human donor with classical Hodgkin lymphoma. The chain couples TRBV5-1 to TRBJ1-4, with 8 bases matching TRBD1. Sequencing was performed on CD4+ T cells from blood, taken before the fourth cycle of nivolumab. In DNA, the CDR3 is TGCGCCAGCAGCCTGACAGGGGAGACTAATGAAAAACTGTTTTTT. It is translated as CASSLTGETNEKLFF.